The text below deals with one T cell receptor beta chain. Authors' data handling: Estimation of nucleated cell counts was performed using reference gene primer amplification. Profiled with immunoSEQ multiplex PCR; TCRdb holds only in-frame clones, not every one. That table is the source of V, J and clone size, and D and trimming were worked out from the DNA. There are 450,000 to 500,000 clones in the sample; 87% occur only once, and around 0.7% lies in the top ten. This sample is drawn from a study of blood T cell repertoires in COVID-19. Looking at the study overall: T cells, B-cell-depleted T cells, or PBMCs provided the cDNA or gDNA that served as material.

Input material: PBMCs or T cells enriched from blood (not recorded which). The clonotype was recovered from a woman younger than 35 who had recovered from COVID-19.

CDR3 sequence reads: CASSARDRDNTEAFF. DNA for the CDR3: TGTGCCAGTAGTGCGAGGGACAGGGATAACACTGAAGCTTTCTTT. The genes are TRBV19 and TRBJ1-1, with 9 positions matching TRBD1. CDR1 LNHDA and CDR2 SQIVND come from the germline V gene (reference sequence). CDR3 size: 15 residues. V was clipped by 5 bases and J by 2 bases; unmatched bases: 6.